The entry that follows covers one T cell receptor beta chain sequence. The PCR had 60 Vbeta and 13 Jbeta primers. Only in-frame clones appear in the TCRdb table, and some are missing; sequencing was by immunoSEQ multiplex PCR. This repertoire includes about 190,000 clones. These data belong to a study of cytomegalovirus exposure and HLA in healthy donors. The CDR3 length is 18 residues. CDR1 is SGHRS, CDR2 YFSETQ, per germline. Trimming shortened V by 0 bases and J by 2 bases, and 20 bases separated the two germline ends. This TCR came from a woman in her 30s in good health and CMV-seropositive. Source material: PBMCs. V is TRBV5-1 and J is TRBJ2-5; maybe TRBD2 (6 bases). DNA of the CDR3: TGCGCCAGCAGCTTGGGACCCACTACTGGTAGCGGACAAGAGACCCAGTACTTC. Its translation is CASSLGPTTGSGQETQYF.